This T cell receptor (beta chain) was recorded in a study of OX40 agonist ivuxolimab in advanced cancers. About the full investigation: Ivuxolimab was a fully human IgG2 agonistic monoclonal antibody targeting the costimulatory receptor OX40 (CD134). Intravenous ivuxolimab was administered to patients every 2 weeks at six dose levels: 0.01, 0.1, 0.3, 1.5, 3 and 10 mg/kg. Of the roughly 51 patients in dose escalation, about 20 had hepatocellular carcinoma, some 15 had melanoma, 9 had renal cell carcinoma and 9 had head and neck cancer. A male proportion of almost 85% and a mean age of approximately 62 years, ranging from 23 to 79, were recorded for the dose-escalation cohort. Patients were allowed to have had prior anti-PD-1, anti-PD-L1 or anti-CTLA-4 therapy, and 40% of the dose-escalation patients had been treated with checkpoint inhibitors. Partial responses occurred in three dose-escalation patients, of whom one had hepatocellular carcinoma and two had cutaneous melanoma. The purpose of peripheral TCRbeta sequencing was to test whether ivuxolimab changed TCR sequence diversity and led to clonal T-cell expansion. The paper reports the monotherapy dose-escalation portion (N of about 50 patients) of the phase I ivuxolimab trial.

V loses 3 bases of germline sequence and J loses 6 bases, and the interval between the two ends is 14 bases. Including the terminal cysteine and phenylalanine, the CDR3 comprises 14 residues. Of all the DNA, just the CDR3 is kept, 42 bases in frame from base 1. Per the germline V gene, SGHRS is the CDR1 and YFSETQ is the CDR2. Genomic DNA was extracted from sorted cells for sequencing of the TCRbeta CDR3 region. The immunoSEQ Assay was used for sequencing of TCRbeta CDR3 regions. TCRdb mirrors the immuneACCESS table, restricted to in-frame sequences. Some clones are absent from its copies; in checked studies, under half trace to an unresolved V gene, and the reason for the others is unknown. The sample table contains 52,000 or so clones; only one count was recorded for approximately 86% of them. Roughly 11% of the sample rests with the top ten. The trial excluded patients who had a history of autoimmune disease or who were on systemic immunosuppression. Peripheral blood for TCR sequencing was drawn from every dose cohort at baseline, at cycle 4 day 1 and at cycle 7 day 1. The samples were drawn from a first-in-human, open-label, multicenter phase I dose-escalation trial of ivuxolimab. Adults with locally advanced or metastatic melanoma, renal cell, hepatocellular, or head and neck squamous cell carcinoma were enrolled in the trial. CD4+ and CD8+ T cells were sorted separately from peripheral blood before TCR sequencing.

As to this clone: It lacks a known antigen. Nothing much larger sits one base from this clone, and base qualities are not available.

Findings and caveats that apply to the study as a whole: The antigen specificity of the clonally expanded peripheral T cells was not determined. Low levels of normalized T-cell clonal expansion were also seen in some patients who did not respond. At doses of 0.1 to 3.0 mg/kg, clonal expansion of both CD4+ and CD8+ blood T cells was observed from baseline to week 6. After ivuxolimab, CD8+ T cells had more expanded clones than CD4+ T cells on average. Partial responders in the 0.1-3.0 mg/kg groups had among the lowest normalized peripheral clonal expansion, especially among CD8+ T cells.

This specimen was CD4+ or CD8+ T cells sorted from blood, taken in a trial of the OX40 agonist ivuxolimab. The receptor comes from an adult with an advanced solid tumor such as melanoma, head and neck, liver or kidney cancer. The V gene is TRBV5-1 and the J gene is TRBJ2-3, with a tentative D gene TRBD1 over 6 matching bases. This receptor has the CDR3 CASSSGQPRDTQYF. The base sequence is TGCGCCAGCAGCTCGGGACAACCCAGGGATACGCAGTATTTT.